The rows below give T cell receptor beta chains drawn from one sample of a study of CD8 T cells in ankylosing spondylitis. MiXCR, applied by TCRdb to the 5' RACE reads, yields one record per CDR3 protein. The sample lists 650,000 to 800,000 distinct CDR3 sequences, around 20% seen once, with under 20% in the top ten. The source material was blood, either unsorted or a sorted T cell fraction (not recorded which). These receptors were collected from a male donor with ankylosing spondylitis. CDR3s include the opening cysteine and the closing phenylalanine or tryptophan. The D gene is left open where the match is weak. Expanded clones are given a class, and other clones once, few, many or no size at all.

.,TRBJ2-4,TRBV21-1,.,TGTGCCAGCAGCAAAGGGGCCCGGGACAAGGGTGTTATTTACATTCAGTACTTC,CASSKGARDKGVIYIQYF
.,TRBJ1-6,TRBV27,.,TGTGCCAGCAGTTCCCCAGGGGTGTATAATTCACCCCTCCACTTT,CASSSPGVYNSPLHF
once,TRBJ2-3,TRBV14,.,TGTGCCAGCAGCCAAGGCTCTGCGGGGAGGCAGTATTTT,CASSQGSAGRQYF
.,TRBJ1-2,TRBV20-1,TRBD1,TGCAGTGCTAGCCCTCATTTCAGGGGGCTCGGCTATGGCTACACCTTC,CSASPHFRGLGYGYTF
many,TRBJ1-1,TRBV5-1,.,TGTGCCAGCAGTTTAACAGGTGGCGACACTGAAGCTTTCTTT,CASSLTGGDTEAFF
many,TRBJ2-5,TRBV20-1,.,TGCAGTGCTAGGACGGGAGAAGGCCAAGAGACCCAGTACTTC,CSARTGEGQETQYF
.,TRBJ1-1,TRBV29-1,.,TGCAGCGTTGAGGGAGGGGACCTATTTTCGACTGAAGCTTTCTTT,CSVEGGDLFSTEAFF
.,TRBJ2-7,TRBV29-1,.,TGCAGCGCGACTCCCGCGGGGTCCTACGAGCAGTACTTC,CSATPAGSYEQYF
.,TRBJ2-7,TRBV12-3/TRBV12-4,.,TGTGCCAGCAGTTCCCAGATGGGCGAGCAGTACTTC,CASSSQMGEQYF
.,TRBJ1-1,TRBV5-4,.,TGTGCCAGCAGCTTGGCCGGGGGGGTTGCTTTCTTT,CASSLAGGVAFF
few,TRBJ2-3,TRBV12-3/TRBV12-4,.,TGTGCCAGCAGAACCATGGGGGATTCCACAGATACGCAGTATTTT,CASRTMGDSTDTQYF
few,TRBJ2-1,TRBV14,.,TGTGCCAGCAGCCCCATCGAGGGATCCTACAATGAGCAGTTCTTC,CASSPIEGSYNEQFF
.,TRBJ1-4,TRBV5-5,.,TGTGCCAGCAGCTTTCCTACAGGGCCAACTAATGAAAAACTGTTTTTT,CASSFPTGPTNEKLFF
.,TRBJ2-5,TRBV4-2,TRBD2,TGTGCCAGCAGCAGCGGGGTAGCGGGAATCCAAGAGACCCAGTACTTC,CASSSGVAGIQETQYF
.,TRBJ1-2,TRBV30,.,TGTGCCTGGAGCCTGGGGGACCGAAGGCGGGGCTACACCTTC,CAWSLGDRRRGYTF
.,TRBJ2-3,TRBV7-9,TRBD2,TGTGCCAGCAGCTTAGAACTAGCGGGGCATATGGATACGCAGTATTTT,CASSLELAGHMDTQYF
few,TRBJ2-7,TRBV1,.,TGCACCAGCAGCCAAGGTGGACTAGCGTCTAGCTCCTACGAGCAGTACTTC,CTSSQGGLASSSYEQYF
few,TRBJ2-5,TRBV3-1,.,TGTGCCAGCAGTGCCAGGGAAATGGAGACCCAGTACTTC,CASSAREMETQYF
few,TRBJ1-1,TRBV18,.,TGTGCCAGCTCACCCGTGAAGGGGGTCAACACTGAAGCTTTCTTT,CASSPVKGVNTEAFF
few,TRBJ1-1,TRBV12-3/TRBV12-4,TRBD1,TGTGCCAGCAGGCGGACAGGGGCCCCATTATGGGCTTTCTTT,CASRRTGAPLWAFF
.,TRBJ1-4,TRBV27,.,TGTGCCAGCAGTTTATTGGGGGTTAATGAAAAACTGTTTTTT,CASSLLGVNEKLFF
few,TRBJ1-6,TRBV6-1,.,TGTGCCAGCAGTCCCCTCAGGGCAGCTAATTCACCCCTCCACTTT,CASSPLRAANSPLHF
.,TRBJ2-1,TRBV12-3/TRBV12-4,TRBD2,TGTGCCAGCAGGGGGGGACTAGCGGATTCCTACAATGAGCAGTTCTTC,CASRGGLADSYNEQFF
many,TRBJ2-1,TRBV12-3/TRBV12-4,TRBD2,TGTGCCAGCAGTTTGCTAGCGGGTACCGACAATGAGCAGTTCTTC,CASSLLAGTDNEQFF
.,TRBJ1-1,TRBV20-1,TRBD1,TGCAGTGCCAAGGGACAGCAGAACACTGAAGCTTTCTTT,CSAKGQQNTEAFF
few,TRBJ2-5,TRBV4-1,.,TGCGCCAGCAGCCAAGCCGTACTAGATTTGGAGACCCAGTACTTC,CASSQAVLDLETQYF
.,TRBJ1-6,TRBV14,.,TGTGCCAGCAGCCATGTAGGGACGGGACTTAATTCACCCCTCCACTTT,CASSHVGTGLNSPLHF
.,TRBJ1-1,TRBV20-1,.,TGCAGTGCCCCCGTCAGGGTTGACACTGAAGCTTTCTTT,CSAPVRVDTEAFF
few,TRBJ2-7,TRBV20-1,TRBD1,TGCAGTGCTGGAGCAGGGGGACCCCCGGGGTGGGACTACGAGCAGTACTTC,CSAGAGGPPGWDYEQYF
few,TRBJ2-5,TRBV5-1,.,TGCGCCAGCAGCTTGGAGGACGCAGAAGAGACCCAGTACTTC,CASSLEDAEETQYF
.,TRBJ1-1,TRBV5-5,.,TGTGCCAGCAGCTTGGACGGGGGCTTTTTTGAAGCTTTCTTT,CASSLDGGFFEAFF
.,TRBJ2-3,TRBV12-3/TRBV12-4,.,TGTGCCAGCAGTTTGGGGGCGGGAGATGTGGATACGCAGTATTTT,CASSLGAGDVDTQYF
.,TRBJ2-1,TRBV2,.,TGTGCCAGTGAGAGTGCTAGCCCCGTCTACAATGAGCAGTTCTTC,CASESASPVYNEQFF
.,TRBJ1-2,TRBV29-1,TRBD1,TGCAGCGTTGATCAGGCTGGGAGGACAGGGGCCAACTATGGCTACACCTTC,CSVDQAGRTGANYGYTF
few,TRBJ2-6,TRBV4-1,.,TGCGCCAGCAGCGAAATTGTAGGAGTCTCTGGGGCCAACGTCCTGACTTTC,CASSEIVGVSGANVLTF
many,TRBJ1-5,TRBV5-1,.,TGCGCCAGCAGCTTCGGGACAACCTATCAGCCCCAGCATTTT,CASSFGTTYQPQHF
few,TRBJ1-4,TRBV7-9,.,TGTGCCAGCAGAGGGGAGAGGCGTGAAAAACTGTTTTTT,CASRGERREKLFF
.,TRBJ1-2,TRBV7-8,.,TGTGCCAGCAGCGGACAGCTCAACTATGGCTACACCTTC,CASSGQLNYGYTF
.,TRBJ2-2,TRBV5-1,.,TGCGCCAGCAGCTCCGGCCAAGGGAGGTGGACCGGGGAGCTGTTTTTT,CASSSGQGRWTGELFF
few,TRBJ2-3,TRBV9,.,TGTGCCAGCAGCGTAGCGGCAGGGGGGTTAAGCACAGATACGCAGTATTTT,CASSVAAGGLSTDTQYF
many,TRBJ1-2,TRBV5-1,TRBD1,TGCGCCAGCAGCTCCGGGACAGGAGCCTATGGCTACACCTTC,CASSSGTGAYGYTF
few,TRBJ2-1,TRBV10-3,.,TGTGCCACCGAGGGCGCGGGGAGCTCCTACAATGAGCAGTTCTTC,CATEGAGSSYNEQFF
.,TRBJ2-5,TRBV7-9,TRBD1,TGTGCCAGCAGCCACATACAGGGGTGGCAAGAGACCCAGTACTTC,CASSHIQGWQETQYF
few,TRBJ1-1,TRBV4-1,.,TGCGCCAGCAGCCAAGCCAGGGATCCAAACACTGAAGCTTTCTTT,CASSQARDPNTEAFF
.,TRBJ1-3,TRBV20-1,.,TGCAGTGCACCGGACAGACTGGAAAACACCATATATTTT,CSAPDRLENTIYF
.,TRBJ2-4,TRBV10-2,TRBD1,TGCGCCAGCAGTGAGTCGGGACAGGGGAACATTCAGTACTTC,CASSESGQGNIQYF
few,TRBJ2-2,TRBV5-1,TRBD2,TGCGCCAGCAGCTTGGTACTAGCGGCTAGCACCGGGGAGCTGTTTTTT,CASSLVLAASTGELFF
.,TRBJ2-1,TRBV10-3,TRBD1,TGTGCCATCGGCCCACAGGGGGTCGATGAGCAGTTCTTC,CAIGPQGVDEQFF
many,TRBJ1-1,TRBV6-6,.,TGTGCCAGCAGCCAGGTTAACACTGAAGCTTTCTTT,CASSQVNTEAFF
.,TRBJ1-2,TRBV2,.,TGTGCCAGCACTGAAGGGGGACCTAACTATGGCTACACCTTC,CASTEGGPNYGYTF
few,TRBJ1-6,TRBV24-1,.,TGTGCCACCAGGACAAGGAATTCACCCCTCCACTTT,CATRTRNSPLHF
few,TRBJ2-7,TRBV27,.,TGTGCCAGCAGGACATTGGGGGGTTACGAGCAGTACTTC,CASRTLGGYEQYF
few,TRBJ2-5,TRBV7-2,TRBD2,TGTGCCTCCACGGGGGGTAAGAATCCCCAGTACTTC,CASTGGKNPQYF
.,TRBJ2-5,TRBV3-1,.,TGTGCCAGCAGCACCCGGACAGCCCAAGAGACCCAGTACTTC,CASSTRTAQETQYF
few,TRBJ2-1,TRBV3-1,.,TGTGCCAGCAGCCGGGAAGGTCGGCAGTTCTTC,CASSREGRQFF
.,TRBJ1-1,TRBV12-3/TRBV12-4,.,TGTGCCAGCAGTCCCAACTCGGGCTTGAACACTGAAGCTTTCTTT,CASSPNSGLNTEAFF